This passage covers 17 T cell receptor beta chains from one sample sequenced in a study of blood T cell repertoires in COVID-19 (dated by TCRdb to 2019 to 2021). The library was made by the immunoSEQ multiplex PCR assay. Drawn from immuneACCESS, this table holds only the in-frame rearrangements with V and J called that TCRdb kept. Clones are partly lost; checked studies trace under half to an unresolved V gene and leave the rest unexplained. Recorded for this sample are 140,000 to 150,000 clones; roughly 88% of them occurred a single time. The ten biggest clones cover more than 3.5% of the sample. Sequencing used PBMCs or T cells enriched from blood (not recorded which). These receptor sequences come from a man aged 45-65 years who had recovered from COVID-19.

The chain has TRBV6-1 and TRBJ1-4; 10 bases map to TRBD1. This CDR3 has 16 amino acids. The V gene end was trimmed by 4 bases and the J gene end by 4 bases; junction bases not matched to a gene: 6. From germline, CDR1 is MNHNS and CDR2 SASEGT. The CDR3 here is CASSADRGPGNEKLFF. The DNA of the CDR3 is TGTGCCAGCAGTGCTGACAGGGGGCCTGGTAATGAAAAACTGTTTTTT.

The gene calls are TRBV19 and TRBJ2-5, with TRBD1 identical over 8 bases. V lost 6 bases and J lost 4; bases outside the gene matches: 7. Germline V CDR1 and CDR2: LNHDA, SQIVND (reference sequence). This CDR3 contains 14 residues. The CDR3 protein is CASSTDRGSETQYF. CDR3 sequence (DNA): TGTGCCAGTAGCACTGACAGGGGCTCAGAGACCCAGTACTTC.

This chain links TRBV6-5 with TRBJ2-6; D not resolved. Per germline, CDR1 MNHEY and CDR2 SVGAGI. The CDR3 has 14 residues. Trimming stripped 7 bases from V and 2 bases from J, with 9 bases between. The CDR3 reads CASTDMTGANVLTF. The CDR3 DNA sequence: TGTGCCAGCACCGACATGACTGGGGCCAACGTCCTGACTTTC.

The chain links TRBV7-9 to TRBJ2-1; D may be TRBD1 (6 bases). Trimming stripped 1 base from V and 10 bases from J, with 8 bases between. This CDR3 is built from 12 residues. In germline, CDR1 is SEHNR, CDR2 FQNEAQ (reference sequence). CDR3 nucleotides: TGTGCCAGCAGCTTAGGACAGGAGGAGCAGTTCTTC. This gives the protein CASSLGQEEQFF.

This chain uses TRBV30 with TRBJ1-4, with 7 nucleotides matching TRBD1. The V gene's germline CDR1 is GTSNPN and CDR2 SVGIG (reference sequence). This CDR3 region has 15 residues. The V segment lost 2 bases and the J segment 8 bases; nucleotides outside the gene matches: 11. This CDR3 reads CAWSPDRAGGEKLFF. CDR3 nucleotides: TGTGCCTGGAGTCCTGACAGGGCTGGAGGGGAAAAACTGTTTTTT.

V usage is TRBV11-2 and J usage is TRBJ2-7; 7 bases are shared with TRBD1. Trimming took 5 bases from V and 0 from J; bases not matched to a gene: 4. Looked up from germline, CDR1 is SGHAT and CDR2 is FQNNGV. There are 14 residues in the CDR3. The DNA of the CDR3 is TGTGCCAGCAGCCGGGACAGAAACTCCTACGAGCAGTACGTC. This codes for CASSRDRNSYEQYV.

The chain combines TRBV27 with TRBJ2-1, with 7 bases lining up with TRBD2. The germline V gene encodes CDR1 MNHEY and CDR2 SMNVEV (reference sequence). The CDR3 sequence is 14 residues long. V was clipped by 3 bases and J by 3 bases; unmatched bases: 2. CDR3 in amino acids: CASSFTGGYNEQFF. CDR3 in DNA: TGTGCCAGCAGTTTTACGGGGGGCTACAATGAGCAGTTCTTC.

The rearrangement links TRBV7-9 to TRBJ1-2, with a possible D match to TRBD1 (6 bases). CDR3 length equals 13 residues. Germline-derived CDR1 and CDR2 are SEHNR and FQNEAQ (reference sequence). Between the trimmed V and J ends, which lost 5 bases and 4 bases, there was a span of 11 bases. The CDR3 loop is CASSDQGSYGYTF. CDR3 bases: TGTGCCAGCAGCGACCAGGGGAGCTATGGCTACACCTTC.

This rearrangement joins TRBV28 to TRBJ2-1; 12 bases are shared with TRBD1. CDR3 length: 16 amino acids. CDR1 and CDR2 from the germline V gene are MDHEN and SYDVKM. V shed 5 bases and J 6 bases; nucleotides not matched to a gene: 8. CDR3 amino acids: CASSGTGTGGFNEQFF. DNA of the CDR3: TGTGCCAGCAGTGGAACCGGGACAGGGGGCTTCAATGAGCAGTTCTTC.

This clone turned up a few times. V is TRBV10-1 and J is TRBJ2-5; TRBD1 aligns across 8 bases. CDR3 size: 17 residues. V lost 6 bases, J lost 5 bases, and 17 bases stayed unmatched. Germline CDR1 reads WNHNN; CDR2 reads SYGVQD (reference sequence). DNA for the CDR3: TGCGCCAGCAGGACAGGGGAAAGGAGGGGGGTCAGGGAGACCCAGTACTTC. Its protein product is CASRTGERRGVRETQYF.

The chain links TRBV28 to TRBJ1-6; 7 bases agree with TRBD1. With 6 bases clipped from V and 5 bases from J, the junction kept 7 bases outside the gene matches. Germline CDR1 and CDR2: MDHEN and SYDVKM. The CDR3 is 15 residues long. As DNA, the CDR3 is TGTGCCAGCAGGGGTGACAGGGCAAATAATTCACCCCTCCACTTT. Its translation is CASRGDRANNSPLHF. The variable domain in full, with the rest retrieved from reference TRBV28 and TRBJ1-6, is DVKVTQSSRYLVKRTGEKVFLECVQDMDHENMFWYRQDPGLGLRLIYFSYDVKMKEKGDIPEGYSVSREKKERFSLILESASTNQTSMYLCASRGDRANNSPLHFGNGTRLTVT.

V is TRBV28 and J is TRBJ2-7, with D possibly TRBD2 on 6 matching bases. This CDR3 is built from 16 residues. Germline CDR1 and CDR2: MDHEN and SYDVKM. Trimming took off 4 bases at V and 0 bases at J, with 16 bases between the two ends. CDR3 sequence: CASSSLGGVLSYEQYF. The DNA for the CDR3 is TGTGCCAGCAGTTCTCTCGGAGGGGTCCTCTCCTACGAGCAGTACTTC.

The chain couples TRBV7-2 to TRBJ1-5; D possibly corresponds to TRBD1 (6 bases). Germline V gene data show CDR1 as SGHTA and CDR2 as FQGNSA. The CDR3 extends over 13 amino acids. The V gene lost 4 bases and the J gene lost 4 bases, with 8 bases spanning the gap. The CDR3 bases are TGTGCCAGCAGCTCAAGGGGGAATCAGCCCCAGCATTTT. This translates into CASSSRGNQPQHF.

The V call is TRBV11-2, the J call TRBJ2-3, with 9 bases matching TRBD2. This CDR3 region has 16 residues. Trimming removed 1 base from V and 7 bases from J; junction bases left unmatched: 9. CDR1 SGHAT and CDR2 FQNNGV come from the germline V gene. The CDR3 coding sequence is TGTGCCAGCAGCTTAGGGGTAGCGGGAGTGGGTTATACGCAGTATTTT. This translates into CASSLGVAGVGYTQYF.

This clone was recorded once. The chain joins TRBV7-2 to TRBJ2-1; possibly TRBD2 for D (6 bases). This CDR3 region has 15 residues. The V and J ends lost 0 bases and 4 bases respectively, with 10 bases between them. Looked up from germline, CDR1 is SGHTA and CDR2 is FQGNSA. The CDR3 DNA reads TGTGCCAGCAGCTTAGCAATAGCGGCATACAATGAGCAGTTCTTC. It translates to CASSLAIAAYNEQFF.

This clone is a singleton in its sample. The CDR3 loop reads CASSQNYPTREKLFF. DNA of the CDR3: TGCGCCAGCAGCCAAAATTACCCCACCAGGGAAAAACTGTTTTTT. The chain links TRBV4-3 to TRBJ1-4; D gene ambiguous. V lost 2 bases to trimming and J lost 8 bases, with 15 bases between them. The germline gives CDR1 LGHNA, CDR2 YSLEER. This CDR3 region has 15 residues.

CDR3 loop: CASRENSGSFLNTGELFF. DNA of the CDR3: TGTGCCAGCAGAGAAAATAGCGGGAGTTTCTTGAACACCGGGGAGCTGTTTTTT. This chain uses TRBV7-3 with TRBJ2-2; 9 positions match TRBD2. The CDR3 runs 18 residues. Germline CDR1 is SGHTA and CDR2 is FQGTGA. Trimming took 6 bases from V and 1 from J; bases not matched to a gene: 12.